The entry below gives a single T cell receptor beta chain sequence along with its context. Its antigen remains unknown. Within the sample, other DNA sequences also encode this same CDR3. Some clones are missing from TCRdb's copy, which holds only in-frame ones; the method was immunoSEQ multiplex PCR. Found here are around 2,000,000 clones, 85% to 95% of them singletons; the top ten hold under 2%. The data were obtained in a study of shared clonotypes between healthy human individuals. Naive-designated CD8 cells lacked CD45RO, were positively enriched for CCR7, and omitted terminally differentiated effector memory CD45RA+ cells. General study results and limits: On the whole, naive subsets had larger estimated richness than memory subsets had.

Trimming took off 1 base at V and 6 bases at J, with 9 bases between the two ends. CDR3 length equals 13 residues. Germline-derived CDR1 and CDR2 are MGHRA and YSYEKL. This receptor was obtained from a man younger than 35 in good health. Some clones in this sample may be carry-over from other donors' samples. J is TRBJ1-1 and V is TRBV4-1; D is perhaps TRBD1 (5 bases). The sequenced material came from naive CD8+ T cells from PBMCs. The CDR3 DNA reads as TGCGCCAGCAGCCAAGTCGGAGGGGCTGAAGCTTTCTTT. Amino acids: CASSQVGGAEAFF.